These 27 T cell receptor beta chains were all obtained from the same sample, sequenced in a study of T cell responses to AZD1222 COVID-19 vaccine. The assay was immunoSEQ multiplex PCR, and TCRdb's table has in-frame clones only and misses some. There are some 150,000 clones in the sample; about 92% occur only once, and 0.75% to 1% lies in the top ten. The sample in question was peripheral blood, obtained on day 0 of MenACWY control vaccination. The receptors stem from an adult in good health.

This clone was counted a single time. The chain couples TRBV9 to TRBJ2-2, with TRBD1 identical over 9 bases. Germline V gene sequence: CDR1 SGDLS, CDR2 YYNGEE. The CDR3 totals 15 residues. The junction had 6 bases not matched to a gene; V was cut back by 3 bases and J by 6 bases. Here the CDR3 reads CASSASTGGSGELFF. DNA of the CDR3: TGTGCCAGCAGCGCCTCCACAGGGGGCTCCGGGGAGCTGTTTTTT.

As concerns this clone: Other DNA sequences in this specimen translate into the identical CDR3. The chain joins TRBV27 to TRBJ1-1; a weak D match, TRBD1 (6 bases). Trimming removed 3 bases from V and 1 base from J, with 9 bases in between. The CDR3 is 14 residues long. CDR1 and CDR2 from the germline V gene are MNHEY and SMNVEV (reference sequence). The CDR3 DNA sequence: TGTGCCAGCAGTTTGAGGGGGGGGAACACTGAAGCTTTCTTT. Amino acids: CASSLRGGNTEAFF.

The chain carries TRBV3-1 (or the pseudogene TRBV3-2) and TRBJ1-1; D gene ambiguous. The CDR3 loop spans 13 amino acids. V lost 3 bases, J lost 5 bases, and 10 bases lay in between. CDR1 LGHDT and CDR2 YNNKEL come from the germline V gene (reference sequence). The CDR3 region has the DNA TGTGCCAGCAGCCACGCAGCCGGGACTGAAGCTTTCTTT. It encodes CASSHAAGTEAFF.

The chain employs TRBV5-1 and TRBJ1-1, with 12 nucleotides matching TRBD1. There are 18 residues in the CDR3. In germline, CDR1 is SGHRS, CDR2 YFSETQ. V trimming: 0 bases; J trimming: 5 bases; junction bases outside the gene matches: 11. The CDR3 bases are TGCGCCAGCAGCTTGGTGTTCGCGGGGACAGGGGGCGGGACTGAAGCTTTCTTT. It codes for CASSLVFAGTGGGTEAFF.

This clone was picked up one time. CDR3 sequence: CASSPGTKNIQYF. The DNA of the CDR3 is TGTGCCAGCTCACCCGGGACAAAAAACATTCAGTACTTC. This chain joins TRBV18 and TRBJ2-4; D might be TRBD1 (6 bases). V lost 3 bases and J lost 4, with 7 bases in between. CDR1 is KGHSH and CDR2 is LQKENI in the germline V gene. The length of the CDR3 is 13 residues.

The chain links TRBV3-1 (or the pseudogene TRBV3-2) to TRBJ1-1; 11 bases match TRBD1. The CDR3 has 15 residues. The trim removed 3 bases at V and 7 bases at J, leaving 7 bases unmatched. Germline V gene lookup returns CDR1 LGHDT and CDR2 YNNKEL (reference sequence). The CDR3 coding sequence is TGTGCCAGCAGCCAGGCCGGACAGGGGGCCTATGAAGCTTTCTTT. Protein sequence: CASSQAGQGAYEAFF.

CDR3 in amino acids: CASSGLTGDTEAFF. In nucleotides, the CDR3 is TGTGCCAGCAGTGGCCTTACAGGGGACACTGAAGCTTTCTTT. V and J are TRBV25-1 and TRBJ1-1; 7 bases are a match to TRBD1. V lost 4 bases, J lost 3 bases, and 5 bases stayed unmatched. This CDR3 comprises 14 residues. CDR1 MGHDK and CDR2 SYGVNS come from the germline V gene.

V and J are TRBV9 and TRBJ1-3; no definite D call. V was shortened by 3 bases and J by 4 bases, with 8 bases between the two germline ends. Germline V gene sequence: CDR1 SGDLS, CDR2 YYNGEE. CDR3 length: 13 residues. The CDR3 DNA reads TGTGCCAGCAGCGGGCACATGGGAAACACCATATATTTT. Protein: CASSGHMGNTIYF.

This clone was picked up one time. V and J are TRBV5-1 and TRBJ2-2; TRBD1 matches 9 bases. V was clipped by 2 bases and J by 3 bases; unmatched bases: 5. The CDR3 covers 16 residues. Germline V gene data show CDR1 as SGHRS and CDR2 as YFSETQ. Here the CDR3 DNA reads TGCGCCAGCAGCTTAGAGGGACAGGGTCACACCGGGGAGCTGTTTTTT. Residues: CASSLEGQGHTGELFF.

This rearrangement joins TRBV7-2 to TRBJ1-1; the D is unclear. The V and J ends lost 2 bases and 6 bases respectively, with 10 bases between them. Germline CDR1 is SGHTA and CDR2 is FQGNSA. This CDR3 has 13 amino acids. Written as DNA, the CDR3 is TGTGCCAGCAGCTTACGGTTACGGCCTGAAGCTTTCTTT. Residues: CASSLRLRPEAFF.

CDR3 DNA sequence: TGTGCCTGGAGTGGAATTAGAGATCAGCCCCAGCATTTT. This translates into CAWSGIRDQPQHF. The chain joins TRBV30 to TRBJ1-5; D is undetermined. V was shortened by 1 base and J by 5 bases, with 9 bases between the two germline ends. Germline V gene sequence: CDR1 GTSNPN, CDR2 SVGIG (reference sequence). There are 13 residues in the CDR3.

The chain combines TRBV6-5 with TRBJ1-1; D uncertain. V was trimmed by 10 bases and J by 6 bases, leaving 9 bases between them. This CDR3 is 10 amino acids long. Per germline, CDR1 MNHEY and CDR2 SVGAGI. This CDR3 reads CATRQAEAFF. The CDR3 region has the DNA TGTGCCACGAGACAAGCTGAAGCTTTCTTT.

The chain joins TRBV5-4 to TRBJ1-6; a weak D match, TRBD1 (5 bases). The V gene's germline CDR1 is SGHNT and CDR2 YYREEE (reference sequence). Trimming left V 4 bases short and J 7 bases short, with 24 bases between. The CDR3 covers 18 residues. CDR3 amino acids: CASSTGGGTGLWNSPLHF. The CDR3 DNA is TGTGCCAGCAGCACCGGGGGGGGGACGGGGCTATGGAATTCACCCCTCCACTTT.

The chain couples TRBV5-4 to TRBJ1-1, with 7 bases aligning to TRBD1. The V and J ends lost 4 bases and 0 bases, in that order; junction bases with no gene match: 6. Germline V gene lookup returns CDR1 SGHNT and CDR2 YYREEE (reference sequence). The CDR3 extends over 15 amino acids. CDR3 in DNA: TGTGCCAGCAGCAAATCGGGACAGCTGAACACTGAAGCTTTCTTT. Amino acid sequence: CASSKSGQLNTEAFF.

The chain links TRBV5-4 to TRBJ2-7; D is tentatively TRBD1 or TRBD2 (5 bases each). Between the trimmed V and J ends, which lost 1 base and 1 base, there was a span of 12 bases. In germline, CDR1 is SGHNT, CDR2 YYREEE (reference sequence). The CDR3 loop spans 15 amino acids. The DNA of the CDR3 is TGTGCCAGCAGCTTGTGGGACCGTGCTTCCTACGAGCAGTACTTC. Encoded protein: CASSLWDRASYEQYF.

V is TRBV3-1 (or the pseudogene TRBV3-2) and J is TRBJ2-7; the match to TRBD2 covers 7 bases. Trimming removed 0 bases from V and 7 bases from J; junction bases left unmatched: 3. CDR3 length: 13 residues. CDR1 is LGHDT and CDR2 is YNNKEL in the germline V gene (reference sequence). The CDR3 region has the DNA TGTGCCAGCAGCCAAGAGGGGGGAGGGGAGCAGTACTTC. Amino acids: CASSQEGGGEQYF.

The J gene is TRBJ2-3, the V gene TRBV5-4, with TRBD2 identical over 10 bases. After removal of 3 bases from V and 0 bases from J, the junction contained 4 bases not matched to a gene. This CDR3 contains 16 residues. CDR1 is SGHNT, CDR2 YYREEE, per germline (reference sequence). The CDR3 sequence: CASSSLAGASTDTQYF. DNA for the CDR3: TGTGCCAGCAGCTCCCTAGCGGGGGCTAGCACAGATACGCAGTATTTT.

The count of this clone is one. The CDR3 protein is CASRQTGIGELFF. As DNA, the CDR3 is TGTGCCAGCAGACAGACAGGAATCGGGGAGCTGTTTTTT. The rearrangement links TRBV11-1 to TRBJ2-2; perhaps TRBD1 as D (6 bases). The CDR3 spans 13 residues. Per germline, CDR1 SGHAT and CDR2 FQDESV (reference sequence). Trimming removed 6 bases from V and 7 bases from J, with 12 bases in between.

V and J are TRBV2 and TRBJ1-2, with 7 bases aligning to TRBD1. Germline CDR1 reads SNHLY; CDR2 reads FYNNEI. Losses at the gene ends were 5 bases for V and 8 bases for J; bases not matched to a gene: 14. The CDR3 consists of 15 residues. This CDR3 reads CASSQPGGSVYGYTF. Here the CDR3 DNA reads TGTGCCAGCAGTCAGCCAGGGGGTTCCGTGTACGGCTACACCTTC.

The chain combines TRBV5-4 with TRBJ2-3, with TRBD2 as a possible D gene (5 bases). This CDR3 has 16 residues. Trimming took 2 bases from V and 2 from J, leaving 15 bases between them. Germline V gene sequence: CDR1 SGHNT, CDR2 YYREEE (reference sequence). In nucleotides, the CDR3 is TGTGCCAGCAGCTTACGACTAAGCGGACCCACAGATACGCAGTATTTT. This codes for CASSLRLSGPTDTQYF.

The J gene is TRBJ2-2, the V gene TRBV6-5; D might be TRBD2 (6 bases). The CDR3 covers 14 residues. The V gene lost 4 bases and the J gene lost 1 base, with 7 bases spanning the gap. CDR1 is MNHEY, CDR2 SVGAGI, per germline. The CDR3, as DNA: TGTGCCAGCAGTTGGGACTGGAACACCGGGGAGCTGTTTTTT. Translation gives CASSWDWNTGELFF.

The rearrangement joins TRBV5-6 to TRBJ1-1, with 9 bases fitting TRBD1. The ends lost 4 bases at V and 4 bases at J; junction bases unmatched: 5. The CDR3 consists of 14 residues. The germline CDR1 and CDR2 sequences are SGHDT and YYEEEE. Here the CDR3 DNA reads TGTGCCAGCAGCCTCGGGACAGGGATCACTGAAGCTTTCTTT. It yields the protein CASSLGTGITEAFF.

CDR3 sequence (DNA): TGCAGCGTACTGTCCGGCCCTTCTTTCTATGGCTACACCTTC. Protein: CSVLSGPSFYGYTF. The gene calls are TRBV29-1 and TRBJ1-2; no reliable D call. V was pared by 6 bases and J by 4 bases, with 18 bases between. CDR3 length: 14 amino acids. CDR1 SQVTM and CDR2 ANQGSEA come from the germline V gene.

The genes are TRBV5-1 and TRBJ2-1, with D possibly matching TRBD2 (6 bases). The CDR3 runs to 15 residues. The germline V gene has CDR1 SGHRS and CDR2 YFSETQ. Trimming took off 2 bases at V and 1 base at J, with 10 bases between the two ends. CDR3 region: CASSLLALSYNEQFF. CDR3 nucleotide sequence: TGCGCCAGCAGCTTACTAGCCCTTTCCTACAATGAGCAGTTCTTC.

This clone was counted once. The chain recombines TRBV18 with TRBJ2-7; maybe TRBD2 (5 bases). Germline loops: CDR1 KGHSH, CDR2 LQKENI. CDR3 length: 15 amino acids. V was trimmed by 0 bases and J by 4 bases, leaving 13 bases between them. CDR3 nucleotides: TGTGCCAGCTCACCACCGGGCAGAGGGCAATACGAGCAGTACTTC. The encoded protein is CASSPPGRGQYEQYF.

V is TRBV5-5 and J is TRBJ2-7; D possibly corresponds to TRBD1 (5 bases). V was cut by 3 bases and J by 5 bases, with 15 bases left in between. The CDR3 loop spans 14 amino acids. Germline loops: CDR1 SGHKS, CDR2 YYEKEE (reference sequence). This CDR3 reads CASSWNPGHHEQYF. CDR3 in DNA: TGTGCCAGCAGCTGGAATCCAGGGCACCACGAGCAGTACTTC.

In this sample, this clone turned up a few times. The rearrangement uses TRBV24-1 and TRBJ1-1; TRBD1 might be the D (6 bases). The CDR3 spans 11 residues. CDR1 and CDR2 (germline): KGHDR, SFDVKD. V was clipped by 9 bases and J by 9 bases, with 13 bases between them. Written as DNA, the CDR3 is TGTGCCACCTCCGACGGGACAAAAGCTTTCTTT. This translates into CATSDGTKAFF.